This paragraph reports one TCR beta chain. The sample belongs to a study of blood T cell repertoires in COVID-19. As for the study in general: The cDNA or gDNA used as material had been derived from T cells, B-cell-depleted T cells, or PBMCs.

Trimming removed 3 bases from V and 0 bases from J; junction bases left unmatched: 5. Germline CDR1 is MNHNS and CDR2 is SASEGT. The CDR3 has 17 amino acids. The authors' processing: Amplification of reference gene primers was used by the study to estimate nucleated cell counts. The repertoire was sequenced with immunoSEQ multiplex PCR; TCRdb's copy has only in-frame clones and lacks some. V, J and clone size derive from that table, while D and trimming were established from the DNA sequence. The sample consists of 180,000 or so clones, around 87% of them appearing once. What was sequenced was peripheral blood. The V call is TRBV6-1, the J call TRBJ2-3, with 11 positions matching TRBD2. The sequence came from a man between 35 and 55 years old with active or convalescent COVID-19. The CDR3 region has the DNA TGTGCCAGCAGTGACCCGACTAGCGGGGCTAGCACAGATACGCAGTATTTT. Translating gives CASSDPTSGASTDTQYF.